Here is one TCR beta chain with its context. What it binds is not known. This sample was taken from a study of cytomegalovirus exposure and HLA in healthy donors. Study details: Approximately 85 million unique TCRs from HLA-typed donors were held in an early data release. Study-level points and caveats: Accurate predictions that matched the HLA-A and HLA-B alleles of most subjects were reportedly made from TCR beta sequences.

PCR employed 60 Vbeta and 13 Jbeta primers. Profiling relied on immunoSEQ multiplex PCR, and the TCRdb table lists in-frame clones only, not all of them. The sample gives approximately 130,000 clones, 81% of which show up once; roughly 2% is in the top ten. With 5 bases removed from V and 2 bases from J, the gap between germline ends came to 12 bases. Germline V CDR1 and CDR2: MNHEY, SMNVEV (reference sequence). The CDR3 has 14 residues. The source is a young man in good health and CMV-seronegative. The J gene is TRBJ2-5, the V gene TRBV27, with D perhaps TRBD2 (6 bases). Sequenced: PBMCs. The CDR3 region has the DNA TGTGCCAGCAGTCCCGGGGGAAGGCAAGAGACCCAGTACTTC. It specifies CASSPGGRQETQYF.